This entry features one T cell receptor beta chain sequence. Its antigen target is currently unknown. A read error is likely here: a far larger clone is one base away. This same CDR3 is encoded by further DNA sequences in the sample. The receptor library was made with the immunoSEQ multiplex PCR assay. RNA was extracted from all samples and reverse transcribed into cDNA as template for TCR sequencing. SuperScript III was used to make first-strand cDNA, primed with a 2:1 mix of oligo-dT and random hexamers. Amplification bias was assessed with a synthetic immune receptor repertoire, and residual bias was removed computationally. The source study handled its data this way. After raw reads were preprocessed to remove errors, the CDR3 was defined following IMGT conventions as running from the conserved cysteine to phenylalanine. To get clonality, Shannon entropy was normalized by log2 of the number of productive unique TCRs and the result was subtracted from 1. Whether each scalp clone was CD4 or CD8 was inferred by checking scalp TCRbeta sequences against the CD4 and CD8 repertoires from sorted blood. Held by TCRdb, this immuneACCESS table contains in-frame sequences only and omits some clones. Under half of the omission traces to an unresolved V gene where checked; the cause of the rest is unknown. V and J calls and clone size follow that table, whereas D and trimming were derived from the DNA. This sample is represented by about 110,000 clones; about 60% of them were singletons. Jointly, the top ten make up more than 9% of the sample.

The sample's time point label is to be understood as: 24 weeks on oral tofacitinib. This sample's treatment or condition label indicates: oral pan-JAK inhibitor, 5-10 mg twice daily. From alopecia areata patients, peripheral blood was collected along with lesional scalp punch biopsies. PBMCs were isolated by density centrifugation and stained for CD3, CD4 and CD8, after which CD4+ and CD8+ T cells were sorted on a FACSAria. The sample is drawn from a study of CD8+ T cells in alopecia areata (dated by TCRdb to about 2018). Study-wide context: The treated patients took part in an open-label pilot trial in which moderate-to-severe alopecia areata was treated with oral tofacitinib at 5 to 10 mg twice daily. Tofacitinib was given for 6 to 18 months, followed by 6 months of follow-up off drug to assess delayed response and recurrence. For the treated patients, the SALT score, which quantifies what percentage of scalp surface area is affected, served as the measure of disease severity. High-throughput TCRbeta sequencing was used to examine T cell clonal expansion in alopecia areata in both the C3H/HeJ mouse model and human patients. In humans, TCRbeta sequencing was performed on scalp tissue and on sorted CD4+ and CD8+ peripheral blood T cells from healthy controls and from patients with patchy or totalis/universalis alopecia areata. Biopsies were taken from tofacitinib-treated patients at baseline and at 4 and 24 weeks of treatment, and a later scalp biopsy was taken in several of the tofacitinib-treated patients. Scalp clonality was compared across normal scalp (n=4), patchy alopecia areata scalp (n=8), and alopecia totalis/universalis scalp (n=8). RNA was obtained with the PAXgene miRNA kit for fixed scalp, the miRNeasy kit for PBMCs, and the RNeasy kit for mouse skin. TCRbeta CDR3 regions were amplified by immunoSEQ multiplex PCR with 35 Vbeta forward and 13 Jbeta reverse primers. What the authors observed across the whole study: With tofacitinib, both scalp clonality and the number of expanded CD8+ clones among the top 100 scalp clones went down significantly. Many expanded lesional clones persisted in scalp and blood during tofacitinib treatment, which may partly explain relapse after stopping treatment. TCR sequences shared between patients were less clear than in mice, possibly partly because of HLA diversity in the patient population. The treated cohort was small, with a single nonresponder, so links between baseline CD8+ expansion and response need larger studies. Scalp TCR repertoire analysis is complicated because resident alphabeta T cells in normal human skin are also sequenced, whereas mouse skin is dominated by gammadelta T cells. Compared with normal scalp, lesional scalp, particularly in alopecia totalis/universalis, had higher clonality and more expanded CD8+ clones, which suggests antigenic drive.

V sheds 5 bases and J sheds 1 base, leaving 15 bases between their ends. The germline V gene provides CDR1 SGHVS and CDR2 FQNEAQ. Its CDR3 holds 15 amino acids, cysteine through phenylalanine. Left in the record is the CDR3 DNA by itself, 45 bases read in frame from the first base. Here the sequenced sample was CD8+ T cells sorted from blood, taken at week 24, from a patient treated with tofacitinib. The chain is assembled from TRBV7-8 and TRBJ2-7, with TRBD1 perhaps the D gene, on 6 matching bases. This receptor was identified in a human donor with alopecia areata. The bases read TGTGCCAGCAGCCAACAGGGTATAGCGTCCTACGAGCAGTACTTC. Translation gives CASSQQGIASYEQYF.